The clone carrying this T cell receptor (beta chain) has more than one count but fewer than ten. Lactation, pregnancy, other autoimmune disease or uncontrolled infection excluded patients. TCR beta CDR3 sequences were amplified from RNA transcripts. First-round RT-PCR with HTBI primers amplified the TCR CDR3 region. TCRdb processed the multiplex PCR reads anew with MiXCR; each CDR3 protein has one entry. The data show about 840,000 distinct CDR3 sequences, with roughly 40% seen just once and 8.9% held by the top ten. V lost 2 bases and J lost 5, with 13 bases in between. Germline-derived CDR1 and CDR2 are SGHVS and FNYEAQ. The CDR3 contains 14 residues. The sample is drawn from a study of T cells in Graves' hyperthyroidism and ophthalmopathy.

This receptor was obtained from a man younger than 30 with Graves' hyperthyroidism. This sequence joins TRBV7-6 and TRBJ2-7; tentative D call: TRBD1 (5 bases). The sequenced sample was blood. The CDR3 DNA sequence: TGTGCCAGCAGCTTATATAAGGGGTTCAACGAGCAGTACTTC. Translating gives CASSLYKGFNEQYF. The whole variable domain, filled in from reference TRBV7-6 and TRBJ2-7, reads GAGVSQSPRYKVTKRGQDVALRCDPISGHVSLYWYRQALGQGPEFLTYFNYEAQQDKSGLPNDRFSAERPEGSISTLTIQRTEQRDSAMYRCASSLYKGFNEQYFGPGTRLTVT.